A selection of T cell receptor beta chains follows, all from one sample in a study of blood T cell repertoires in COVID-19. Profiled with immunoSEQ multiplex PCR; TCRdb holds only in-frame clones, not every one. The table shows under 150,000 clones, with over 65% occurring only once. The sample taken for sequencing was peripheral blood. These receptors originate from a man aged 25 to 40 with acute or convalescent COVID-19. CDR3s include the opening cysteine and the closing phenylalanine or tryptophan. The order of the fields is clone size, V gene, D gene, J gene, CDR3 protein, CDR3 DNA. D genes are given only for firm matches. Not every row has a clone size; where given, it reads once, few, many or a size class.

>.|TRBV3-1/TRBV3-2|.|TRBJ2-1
CASSHGLPSSSYNEQFF
TGTGCCAGCAGCCATGGACTACCTTCCAGCTCCTACAATGAGCAGTTCTTC
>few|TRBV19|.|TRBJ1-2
CASSIAGIGYTF
TGTGCCAGTAGTATAGCAGGGATTGGCTACACCTTC
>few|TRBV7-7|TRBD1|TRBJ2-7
CASSLGGQGNYEQYF
TGTGCTAGCAGCTTAGGGGGACAGGGTAACTACGAGCAGTACTTC
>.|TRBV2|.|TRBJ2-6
CASSEGGLGANVLTF
TGTGCCAGCAGTGAAGGAGGGCTTGGGGCCAACGTCCTGACTTTC
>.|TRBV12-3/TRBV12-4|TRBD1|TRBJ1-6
CASSYRGDSPLHF
TGTGCCAGCAGTTACAGGGGAGATTCACCCCTCCACTTT
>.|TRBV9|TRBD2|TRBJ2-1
CASSVGDPGTSGYNEQFF
TGTGCCAGCAGCGTAGGGGATCCCGGGACTAGTGGGTACAATGAGCAGTTCTTC
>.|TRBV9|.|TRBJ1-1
CASSVVDAGTEAFF
TGTGCCAGCAGCGTAGTCGATGCGGGCACTGAAGCTTTCTTT
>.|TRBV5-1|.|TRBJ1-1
CASSLTHLNTEAFF
TGCGCCAGCAGCTTAACCCACCTAAACACTGAAGCTTTCTTT
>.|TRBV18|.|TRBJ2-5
CASSPAGETQYF
TGTGCCAGCTCACCCGCGGGAGAGACCCAGTACTTC
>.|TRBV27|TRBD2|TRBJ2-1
CASSFGTSGKNEQFF
TGTGCCAGCAGTTTTGGGACTAGCGGGAAAAATGAGCAGTTCTTC
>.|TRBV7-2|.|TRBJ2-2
CASTSGYRPNTGELFF
TGTGCCAGCACGTCTGGGTACAGGCCAAACACCGGGGAGCTGTTTTTT
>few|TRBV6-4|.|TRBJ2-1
CASSDGAGSYNEQFF
TGTGCCAGCAGTGACGGAGCGGGCTCCTACAATGAGCAGTTCTTC
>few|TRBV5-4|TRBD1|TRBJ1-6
CASSSSGGGSYNSPLHF
TGTGCCAGCAGCTCCTCAGGGGGCGGGTCCTATAATTCACCCCTCCACTTT
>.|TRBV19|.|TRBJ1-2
CASSSPRGGNYGYTF
TGTGCCAGTAGCTCGCCCCGAGGAGGAAACTATGGCTACACCTTC
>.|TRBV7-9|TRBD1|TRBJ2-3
CASSLGDRGTTDTQYF
TGTGCCAGCAGCTTAGGGGACAGGGGAACCACAGATACGCAGTATTTT
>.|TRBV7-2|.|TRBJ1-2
CASSLYRDEYGYTF
TGTGCCAGCAGCTTATACAGGGACGAGTATGGCTACACCTTC
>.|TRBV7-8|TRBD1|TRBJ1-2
CASRRSPGQGGYGYTF
TGTGCCAGCAGAAGATCCCCGGGACAGGGCGGATATGGCTACACCTTC
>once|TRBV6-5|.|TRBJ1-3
CASTDGFWGAIYF
TGTGCCAGCACCGACGGCTTTTGGGGCGCCATATATTTT
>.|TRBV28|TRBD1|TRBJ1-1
CASSWLPGTANTEAFF
TGTGCCAGCAGCTGGCTACCCGGGACAGCGAACACTGAAGCTTTCTTT
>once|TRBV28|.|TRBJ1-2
CASSRPGGGYTF
TGTGCCAGCAGCCGGCCGGGAGGAGGCTACACCTTC
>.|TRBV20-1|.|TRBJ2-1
CSARKTGDEFF
TGCAGTGCTAGAAAGACTGGAGATGAGTTCTTC
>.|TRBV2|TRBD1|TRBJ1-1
CASSGRVDTGGTEAFF
TGTGCCAGCAGTGGAAGGGTGGACACAGGGGGCACTGAAGCTTTCTTT
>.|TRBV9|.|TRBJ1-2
CASSLTGSDGYTF
TGTGCCAGCAGCTTAACAGGGTCGGATGGCTACACCTTC
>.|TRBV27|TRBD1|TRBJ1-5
CASSAGQGKASNQPQHF
TGTGCCAGCAGTGCCGGACAGGGGAAGGCTAGCAATCAGCCCCAGCATTTT
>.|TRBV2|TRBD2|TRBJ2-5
CASSEGGSSGGLRETQYF
TGTGCCAGCAGTGAGGGGGGTTCCAGCGGGGGCCTCCGGGAGACCCAGTACTTC
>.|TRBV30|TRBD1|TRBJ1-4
CAWSVDRTPPNEKLFF
TGTGCCTGGAGTGTGGACAGGACCCCACCTAATGAAAAACTGTTTTTT
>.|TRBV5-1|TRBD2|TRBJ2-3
CASSGGRLAGGGDTQYF
TGCGCCAGCAGCGGGGGACGACTAGCGGGAGGAGGAGATACGCAGTATTTT
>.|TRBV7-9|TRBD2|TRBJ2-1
CASSPRLAGAPTLYNEQFF
TGTGCCAGCAGCCCCCGACTAGCGGGGGCGCCGACACTCTACAATGAGCAGTTCTTC
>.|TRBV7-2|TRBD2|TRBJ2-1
CASNPLAGGPYEQFF
TGTGCCAGCAACCCACTAGCGGGAGGGCCGTATGAGCAGTTCTTC
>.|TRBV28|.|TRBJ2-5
CASRARGQETQYF
TGTGCCAGCAGGGCTCGCGGTCAAGAGACCCAGTACTTC
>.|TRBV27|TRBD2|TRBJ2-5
CASSLVTGGPETQYF
TGTGCCAGCAGTCTCGTAACGGGGGGGCCGGAGACCCAGTACTTC
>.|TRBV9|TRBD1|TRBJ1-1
CASSVVGQAGTEAFF
TGTGCCAGCAGCGTAGTTGGACAGGCGGGCACTGAAGCTTTCTTT
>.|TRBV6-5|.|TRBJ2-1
CASSYSILLSYNEQFF
TGTGCCAGCAGTTACTCGATACTACTCTCCTACAATGAGCAGTTCTTC
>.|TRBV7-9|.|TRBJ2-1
CASSLVAYSYNEQFF
TGTGCCAGCAGCTTAGTTGCGTACTCCTACAATGAGCAGTTCTTC
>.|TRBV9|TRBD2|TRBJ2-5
CASSASLATTQYF
TGTGCCAGCAGCGCCTCACTAGCGACGACCCAGTACTTC
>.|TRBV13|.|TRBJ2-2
CASSSVNTGELFF
TGTGCCAGCAGCTCAGTGAACACCGGGGAGCTGTTTTTT
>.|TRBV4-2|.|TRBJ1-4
CASSQGASKGEKLFF
TGTGCCAGCAGCCAGGGGGCATCGAAGGGTGAAAAACTGTTTTTT
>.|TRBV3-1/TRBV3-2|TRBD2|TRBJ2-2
CASSQGTSGRTNTGELFF
TGTGCCAGCAGCCAAGGGACTAGCGGGAGGACAAACACCGGGGAGCTGTTTTTT
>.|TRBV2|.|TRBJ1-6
CASNSWTNNSPLHF
TGTGCCAGCAATTCTTGGACTAATAATTCACCCCTCCACTTT
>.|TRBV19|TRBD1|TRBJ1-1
CASSIGQGGTEAFF
TGTGCCAGTAGTATAGGACAGGGGGGAACTGAAGCTTTCTTT
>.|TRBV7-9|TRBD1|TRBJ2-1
CASSLGQDQLDNEQFF
TGTGCCAGCAGCTTGGGACAGGACCAACTAGACAATGAGCAGTTCTTC
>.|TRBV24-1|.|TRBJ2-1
CATEAGQGGNEQFF
TGTGCCACCGAAGCGGGCCAGGGGGGCAATGAGCAGTTCTTC
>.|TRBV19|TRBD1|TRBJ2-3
CASSTSTGGDTQYF
TGTGCCAGTAGTACCTCAACAGGGGGAGATACGCAGTATTTT
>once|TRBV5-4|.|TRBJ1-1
CASSSRGNTEAFF
TGTGCCAGCAGCAGCAGAGGGAACACTGAAGCTTTCTTT
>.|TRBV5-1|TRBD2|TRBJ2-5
CASQAGVAGVGETQYF
TGCGCCAGCCAAGCCGGGGTAGCGGGAGTTGGAGAGACCCAGTACTTC
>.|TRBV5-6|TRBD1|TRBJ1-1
CASSPGQGAAEAFF
TGTGCCAGCAGCCCCGGACAGGGGGCGGCTGAAGCTTTCTTT
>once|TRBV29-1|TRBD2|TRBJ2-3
CSGLAGGGGTDTQYF
TGCAGCGGACTAGCGGGAGGGGGAGGCACAGATACGCAGTATTTT
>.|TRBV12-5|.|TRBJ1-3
CASGLDGSSGNTIYF
TGTGCTAGTGGTTTGGACGGTTCCTCTGGAAACACCATATATTTT
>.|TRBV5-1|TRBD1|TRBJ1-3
CASSSAPIRGFSGNTIYF
TGCGCCAGCAGCTCAGCCCCGATCAGGGGGTTCTCTGGAAACACCATATATTTT
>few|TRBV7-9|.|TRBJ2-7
CASSSSTSYEQYF
TGTGCCAGCAGCTCGAGCACCTCCTACGAGCAGTACTTC
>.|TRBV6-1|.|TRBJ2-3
CASSALGGGRADTQYF
TGTGCCAGCAGTGCCCTCGGCGGGGGCCGAGCAGATACGCAGTATTTT
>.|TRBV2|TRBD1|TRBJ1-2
CATQDRELDGYTF
TGTGCCACTCAGGACAGGGAATTAGATGGCTACACCTTC